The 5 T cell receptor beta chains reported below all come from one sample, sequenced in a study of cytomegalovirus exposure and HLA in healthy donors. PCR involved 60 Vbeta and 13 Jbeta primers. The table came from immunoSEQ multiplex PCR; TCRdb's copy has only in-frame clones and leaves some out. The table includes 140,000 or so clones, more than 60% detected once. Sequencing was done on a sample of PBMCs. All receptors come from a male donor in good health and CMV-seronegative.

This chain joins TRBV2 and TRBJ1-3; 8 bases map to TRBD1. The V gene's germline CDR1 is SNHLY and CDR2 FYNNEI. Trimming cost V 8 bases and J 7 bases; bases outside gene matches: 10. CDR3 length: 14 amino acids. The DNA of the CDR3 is TGTGCCAGCTGGGTTCGGACAGGGCGGAACACCATATATTTT. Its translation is CASWVRTGRNTIYF.

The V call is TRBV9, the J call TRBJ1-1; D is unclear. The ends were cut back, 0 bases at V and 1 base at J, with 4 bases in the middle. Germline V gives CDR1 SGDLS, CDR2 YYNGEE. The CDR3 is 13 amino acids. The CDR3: CASSVAENTEAFF. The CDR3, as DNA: TGTGCCAGCAGCGTAGCAGAGAACACTGAAGCTTTCTTT.

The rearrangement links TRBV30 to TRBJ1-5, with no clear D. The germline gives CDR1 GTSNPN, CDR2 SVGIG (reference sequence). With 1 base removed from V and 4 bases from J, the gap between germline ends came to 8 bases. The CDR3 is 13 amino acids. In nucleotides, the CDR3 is TGTGCCTGGAGTGGCCAGACTAATCAGCCCCAGCATTTT. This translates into CAWSGQTNQPQHF.

CDR3 sequence reads: CASSFGLARSTGELFF. DNA for the CDR3: TGCGCCAGCAGCTTCGGACTAGCGAGAAGCACCGGGGAGCTGTTTTTT. The rearrangement links TRBV5-1 to TRBJ2-2; 9 bases agree with TRBD2. The CDR3 runs to 16 residues. Germline V gene lookup returns CDR1 SGHRS and CDR2 YFSETQ. The V and J ends lost 2 bases and 4 bases, in that order; junction bases with no gene match: 6.

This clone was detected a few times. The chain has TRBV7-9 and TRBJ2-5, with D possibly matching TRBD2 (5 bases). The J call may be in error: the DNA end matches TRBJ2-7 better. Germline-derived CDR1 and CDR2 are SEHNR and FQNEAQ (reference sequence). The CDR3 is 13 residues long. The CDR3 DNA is TGTGCCAGCAGCTCCGGGATATCTGGCGAGCAGTACTTC. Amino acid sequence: CASSSGISGEQYF.